This T cell receptor (beta chain) comes out of a study of T cells after yellow fever vaccination. Study-wide points: Reappearance after the booster was seen for most primary-vaccination clones, at about 95% CD4 and 70% to 90% CD8.

The germline CDR1 and CDR2 sequences are MNHEY and SVGAGI. Trimming removed 2 bases from V and 7 bases from J; junction bases left unmatched: 10. This CDR3 is 16 amino acids long. This clonotype came up many times. No antigen is known for it. MiXCR, run by TCRdb on the 5' RACE reads, gives a single entry per CDR3 protein. The profile shows 200,000 to 300,000 distinct CDR3 sequences, 6.9% of them singletons. Sequenced here: CD4+ T cells sorted from PBMCs, sampled 15 days after the yellow fever booster vaccination. This TCR came from a man aged 25 to 45 who received the YFV17D yellow fever vaccine. The chain joins TRBV6-5 to TRBJ2-1; 8 bases are shared with TRBD1. This CDR3 is CASSYPWTGSGNEQFF. The DNA of the CDR3 is TGTGCCAGCAGTTACCCCTGGACAGGGTCTGGGAATGAGCAGTTCTTC.